These 5 T cell receptor beta chains originate from one sample sequenced in a study of cytomegalovirus exposure and HLA in healthy donors. Assay: immunoSEQ multiplex PCR; the TCRdb copy retains only in-frame clones and omits some. There are 71,000 or so clones in the sample; 94% occur only once, and approximately 2% lies in the top ten. The source material was PBMCs. The receptors derive from a woman younger than 30 in good health and CMV-seronegative.

The rearrangement joins TRBV9 to TRBJ1-4, with 9 positions matching TRBD1. Germline assignment: CDR1 SGDLS and CDR2 YYNGEE. The length of the CDR3 is 15 residues. V was pared by 2 bases and J by 3 bases, with 2 bases of the junction left unmatched. CDR3 coding DNA: TGTGCCAGCAGCGTCCGACAGGGGGCTAATGAAAAACTGTTTTTT. It specifies CASSVRQGANEKLFF.

This chain links TRBV6-6 with TRBJ1-6; 11 bases map to TRBD1. Germline assignment: CDR1 MNHNY and CDR2 SVGAGI (reference sequence). V shed 2 bases and J 5 bases; nucleotides not matched to a gene: 2. The CDR3 contains 16 residues. The CDR3 is CASSYMGQGDNSPLHF. CDR3 DNA: TGTGCCAGCAGTTACATGGGACAGGGGGATAATTCACCCCTCCACTTT.

The genes are TRBV2 and TRBJ1-1; D gene unclear. Per germline, CDR1 SNHLY and CDR2 FYNNEI. V lost 6 bases, J lost 4 bases, and 12 bases lay in between. CDR3 length: 13 amino acids. The CDR3 DNA is TGTGCCAGCAGCCCGGTCGTGAGCACTGAAGCTTTCTTT. Its protein product is CASSPVVSTEAFF.

The chain links TRBV7-9 to TRBJ2-7; tentative D call: TRBD1 (6 bases). The germline V gene has CDR1 SEHNR and CDR2 FQNEAQ (reference sequence). The V gene lost 7 bases and the J gene lost 5 bases, with 15 bases spanning the gap. The length of the CDR3 is 13 residues. DNA for the CDR3: TGTGCCAGCACCTACCAGGGGAGCCACGAGCAGTACTTC. Encoded protein: CASTYQGSHEQYF.

This chain uses TRBV5-4 with TRBJ1-1, with D hard to call. The germline gives CDR1 SGHNT, CDR2 YYREEE (reference sequence). The ends were cut back, 5 bases at V and 4 bases at J, with 12 bases in the middle. The CDR3 totals 13 residues. The CDR3 DNA reads TGTGCCAGCAGGACAAGGGAGCGCACTGAAGCTTTCTTT. Its translation: CASRTRERTEAFF.